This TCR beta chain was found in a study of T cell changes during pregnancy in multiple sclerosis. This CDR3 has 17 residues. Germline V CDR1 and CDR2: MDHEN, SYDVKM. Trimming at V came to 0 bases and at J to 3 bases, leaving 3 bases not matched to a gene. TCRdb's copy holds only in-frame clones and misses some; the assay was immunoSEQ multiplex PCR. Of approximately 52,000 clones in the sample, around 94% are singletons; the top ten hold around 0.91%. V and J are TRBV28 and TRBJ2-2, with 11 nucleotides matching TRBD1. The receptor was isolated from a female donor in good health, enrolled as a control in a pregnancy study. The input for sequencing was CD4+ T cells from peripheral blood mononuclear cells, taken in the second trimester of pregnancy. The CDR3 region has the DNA TGTGCCAGCAGTTTATGGGGACAGGGGGGGGACACCGGGGAGCTGTTTTTT. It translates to CASSLWGQGGDTGELFF.